This TCR beta chain derives from a study of T cells expressing NK-cell markers. TCRdb re-called the 5' RACE reads and shows each CDR3 protein once, DNA omitted. The table lists 550,000 to 600,000 distinct CDR3 sequences. Concerning this clonotype itself: Its antigen is as yet unknown.

This CDR3 is 11 amino acids long. Germline V gene lookup returns CDR1 SGDLS and CDR2 YYNGEE. General study findings and limits: Topping the CD3+CD56-NKG2C+ fraction as well were these clonotypes, in a handful of donors. Among CD8+ T cells from about six donors, dominant NKG2C+ clonotypes accounted for about 1.0-7.0%.

The sequence was obtained from a man aged 18-30 years in good health. Material for sequencing was blood T cells: a sorted CD56 or NKG2C T cell subset, CD4+ or CD8+ T cells, or bulk PBMC T cells (not recorded which). This chain connects TRBV9 to TRBJ2-5. The chain's CDR3 is CASGREETQYF.